This passage covers 23 T cell receptor beta chains from one sample sequenced in a study of T-cell reconstitution after alpha-beta-depleted transplantation in children. Unique molecular identifiers tagged the TCRbeta library. One entry per CDR3 protein results from TCRdb running MiXCR on the PCR reads. Of roughly 300,000 distinct CDR3 sequences in the sample, around 9.6% were seen once. The sequencing here drew on PBMCs from the stem cell graft donor, taken from the stem cell graft. The receptors were sampled from a human donor who donated a stem cell graft to a child with SCID.

The J gene is TRBJ2-5, the V gene TRBV11-2; 9 nucleotides line up with TRBD1. The V gene's germline CDR1 is SGHAT and CDR2 FQNNGV. Trimming took 5 bases from V and 2 from J; bases not matched to a gene: 6. CDR3 size: 15 residues. The CDR3 DNA reads as TGTGCCAGCAGCGTGAGACAGGGGGGTCAAGAGACCCAGTACTTC. As protein: CASSVRQGGQETQYF.

The rearrangement uses TRBV19 and TRBJ1-2; unclear D gene. The CDR3 covers 13 residues. Trimming shortened V by 2 bases and J by 4 bases, and 8 bases separated the two germline ends. The germline gives CDR1 LNHDA, CDR2 SQIVND (reference sequence). DNA for the CDR3: TGTGCCAGTAGTATAAACGACGGCTATGGCTACACCTTC. Its protein is CASSINDGYGYTF.

This clonotype occurred a few times. The V gene is TRBV29-1, the J gene TRBJ2-5; perhaps TRBD1 as D (5 bases). The CDR3 is made up of 13 amino acids. Trimming took 2 bases from V and 5 from J, leaving 12 bases between them. Germline V lookup: CDR1 SQVTM, CDR2 ANQGSEA. For the CDR3, the DNA is TGCAGCGTTGAATTCGGCCAGGGCGAGACCCAGTACTTC. Residues: CSVEFGQGETQYF. Full variable domain (remainder filled in from reference TRBV29-1 and TRBJ2-5): SAVISQKPSRDICQRGTSLTIQCQVDSQVTMMFWYRQQPGQSLTLIATANQGSEATYESGFVIDKFPISRPNLTFSTLTVSNMSPEDSSIYLCSVEFGQGETQYFGPGTRLLVL.

This clonotype has more than one count but fewer than ten. This rearrangement joins TRBV10-2 to TRBJ2-4; D perhaps matches TRBD2 (7 bases). CDR1 and CDR2 from the germline V gene are WSHSY and SAAADI. This CDR3 comprises 13 residues. V was clipped by 6 bases and J by 2 bases, with 8 bases between them. The DNA for the CDR3 is TGCGCCAGCAGGGGGGGGCCCAAAAACATTCAGTACTTC. This encodes CASRGGPKNIQYF.

The rearrangement joins TRBV7-3 to TRBJ2-5; D possibly corresponds to TRBD1 (5 bases). Germline lookup yields CDR1 SGHTA and CDR2 FQGTGA. CDR3 length: 15 amino acids. Trimming shortened V by 5 bases and J by 0 bases, and 13 bases separated the two germline ends. The CDR3 nucleotides read TGTGCCAGCAGCCCAGGCCCAGGGTACCAAGAGACCCAGTACTTC. Translated: CASSPGPGYQETQYF.

The chain recombines TRBV20-1 with TRBJ2-1, with D perhaps matching TRBD1 or TRBD2 (5 bases each). CDR3 length: 14 residues. Germline V gene data show CDR1 as DFQATT and CDR2 as SNEGSKA (reference sequence). Trimming cost V 1 base and J 13 bases, with 20 bases left between them. CDR3 amino acids: CSARGGRSVGDQFF. The CDR3 DNA reads as TGCAGTGCTAGAGGGGGACGGAGCGTTGGTGACCAGTTCTTC.

The chain employs TRBV12-3 or TRBV12-4 and TRBJ1-4; TRBD1 might be the D (5 bases). Trimming took 7 bases from V and 3 from J, leaving 9 bases between them. The CDR3 totals 13 residues. The chain's CDR3 is CASKTASNEKLFF. Written as DNA, the CDR3 is TGTGCCAGCAAGACAGCCTCTAATGAAAAACTGTTTTTT.

The rearrangement joins TRBV5-6 to TRBJ2-7; weak D call: TRBD1 (6 bases). The V end lost 2 bases, the J end lost 2 bases, and 11 bases lay between the germline ends. The CDR3 consists of 14 residues. Germline values: CDR1 SGHDT, CDR2 YYEEEE. Written as DNA, the CDR3 is TGTGCCAGCAGCTTAACAGGGATTCCCTACGAGCAGTACTTC. This codes for CASSLTGIPYEQYF.

The rearrangement joins TRBV18 to TRBJ2-1; the match to TRBD2 covers 10 bases. Germline trimming cut 3 bases from V and 9 bases from J; bases unmatched to any gene: 2. CDR1 and CDR2 from the germline V gene are KGHSH and LQKENI. The CDR3 loop spans 13 amino acids. The CDR3 sequence is CASSPLAGGEQFF. The CDR3 DNA reads as TGTGCCAGCTCACCGTTAGCGGGGGGTGAGCAGTTCTTC.

There are many counts of this clonotype. The J gene is TRBJ2-2, the V gene TRBV9; 8 bases are a match to TRBD1. The CDR3 extends over 13 amino acids. Germline V lookup: CDR1 SGDLS, CDR2 YYNGEE. The J segment lost 9 bases and the V segment lost 4 bases, leaving 5 bases of the junction unmatched. The CDR3 coding sequence is TGTGCCAGCAGCTCAGGGGGCGATAGGGAGCTGTTTTTT. Protein sequence: CASSSGGDRELFF.

In this sample, this clonotype turned up a few times. The CDR3 here is CASSPRTEPTGELFF. The CDR3 nucleotides are TGTGCCAGCAGTCCCAGAACAGAGCCGACCGGGGAGCTGTTTTTT. The V call is TRBV12-3 or TRBV12-4, the J call TRBJ2-2; D remains unclear. CDR3 length equals 15 residues. V was cut by 5 bases and J by 5 bases, with 15 bases left in between.

At least ten counts were recorded for this clonotype. J is TRBJ1-1 and V is TRBV20-1; D uncertain. CDR3 length equals 11 residues. V lost 0 bases, J lost 2 bases, and 1 base lay in between. CDR1 DFQATT and CDR2 SNEGSKA come from the germline V gene (reference sequence). In DNA, the CDR3 is TGCAGTGCTAGAGATAACACTGAAGCTTTCTTT. Its protein product is CSARDNTEAFF.

This clonotype occurred a few times. V gene TRBV7-2 combines with J gene TRBJ2-5; TRBD2 is a possible D gene (5 bases). V lost 3 bases, J lost 0 bases, and 11 bases lay in between. The germline CDR1 and CDR2 sequences are SGHTA and FQGNSA. The CDR3 runs to 15 residues. CDR3 sequence (DNA): TGTGCCAGCAGCTTTCTCGGGGAATACCAAGAGACCCAGTACTTC. Its protein product is CASSFLGEYQETQYF.

This clonotype has only a few counts. The V and J genes are TRBV2 and TRBJ2-1, with D maybe TRBD2 (6 bases). Germline V gives CDR1 SNHLY, CDR2 FYNNEI. Trimming cost V 5 bases and J 8 bases, with 16 bases left between them. The CDR3 spans 14 residues. CDR3 nucleotide sequence: TGTGCCAGCAGTCTCGGTGGGGGGAGAGATGAGCAGTTCTTC. It translates to CASSLGGGRDEQFF.

This clonotype appeared a few times. This rearrangement joins TRBV5-1 to TRBJ2-6; D may be TRBD2 (6 bases). CDR3 length: 16 amino acids. The V gene lost 1 base and the J gene lost 2 bases, with 10 bases spanning the gap. The germline V gene encodes CDR1 SGHRS and CDR2 YFSETQ. The DNA of the CDR3 is TGCGCCAGCAGCTTGCCGGGGGTCACTGGGGCCAACGTCCTGACTTTC. Translated, it gives CASSLPGVTGANVLTF.

The gene calls are TRBV7-9 and TRBJ2-7; D uncertain. Trimming left V 2 bases short and J 4 bases short, with 9 bases between. The germline gives CDR1 SEHNR, CDR2 FQNEAQ (reference sequence). CDR3 size: 13 residues. As DNA, the CDR3 is TGTGCCAGCAGCTTATCTGGGCTTTACGAGCAGTACTTC. Translating gives CASSLSGLYEQYF.

The chain has TRBV12-3 or TRBV12-4 and TRBJ2-1, with 8 nucleotides matching TRBD2. The V segment lost 4 bases and the J segment 0 bases; nucleotides outside the gene matches: 8. CDR3 length: 17 amino acids. This CDR3 is CASSSSGGGLSYNEQFF. DNA for the CDR3: TGTGCCAGCAGTTCTTCTGGCGGGGGGCTCTCCTACAATGAGCAGTTCTTC.

The V gene is TRBV7-9, the J gene TRBJ1-2, with TRBD1 as a possible D gene (5 bases). V dropped 4 bases and J dropped 7 bases, with 16 bases sitting between them. This CDR3 has 14 amino acids. Germline CDR1 and CDR2: SEHNR and FQNEAQ (reference sequence). Written as DNA, the CDR3 is TGTGCCAGCAGCTCCCGGGACTTATTACGTGGCTACACCTTC. This gives the protein CASSSRDLLRGYTF.

The V gene is TRBV29-1, the J gene TRBJ2-7; weak D call: TRBD1 (6 bases). Germline CDR1 SQVTM, CDR2 ANQGSEA. The CDR3 covers 12 residues. Trimming removed 7 bases at V and 7 bases at J, with 17 bases between. The DNA of the CDR3 is TGCAGCGCTTACAAGTCGAGGGGGGAGCAGTACTTC. Translated: CSAYKSRGEQYF.

The sample holds many counts of this clonotype. The rearrangement links TRBV5-1 to TRBJ2-1; 11 nucleotides agree with TRBD2. V was clipped by 6 bases and J by 6 bases; unmatched bases: 8. The CDR3 extends over 15 amino acids. Germline CDR1 and CDR2: SGHRS and YFSETQ. The CDR3 region is CASTLTSGGANEQFF. The CDR3 DNA reads TGCGCCAGCACCCTAACTAGCGGGGGTGCCAATGAGCAGTTCTTC.

Judged by abundance, this clonotype is medium-sized. This chain joins TRBV3-1 and TRBJ1-2; D not certain. CDR3 length equals 15 residues. Trimming left V 0 bases short and J 3 bases short, with 11 bases between. Germline CDR1 and CDR2: LGHDT and YNNKEL (reference sequence). CDR3 bases: TGTGCCAGCAGCCAAGACGGATTACCCTACTATGGCTACACCTTC. This codes for CASSQDGLPYYGYTF.

Only a few counts were recorded for this clonotype. The DNA for the CDR3 is TGTGCCATCAGTGAGTCGAAGTCCGGGGACGAGCAGTACTTC. Translation: CAISESKSGDEQYF. The chain uses TRBV10-3 and TRBJ2-7; D is perhaps TRBD2 (5 bases). Per the germline V gene, CDR1 is ENHRY and CDR2 is SYGVKD. Trimming removed 0 bases from V and 5 bases from J, with 11 bases in between. CDR3 length: 14 residues.

Remarks on this clonotype: A much more abundant neighbour one base away suggests this may be a read error. The chain is built from TRBV5-1 and TRBJ1-3; 8 bases match TRBD1. Germline lookup yields CDR1 SGHRS and CDR2 YFSETQ. This CDR3 is 15 amino acids long. The CDR3 reads CASSQGQVSGKTIYF. The CDR3 coding sequence is TGCGCCAGCAGCCAGGGACAGGTCTCTGGAAAAACCATATATTTT.